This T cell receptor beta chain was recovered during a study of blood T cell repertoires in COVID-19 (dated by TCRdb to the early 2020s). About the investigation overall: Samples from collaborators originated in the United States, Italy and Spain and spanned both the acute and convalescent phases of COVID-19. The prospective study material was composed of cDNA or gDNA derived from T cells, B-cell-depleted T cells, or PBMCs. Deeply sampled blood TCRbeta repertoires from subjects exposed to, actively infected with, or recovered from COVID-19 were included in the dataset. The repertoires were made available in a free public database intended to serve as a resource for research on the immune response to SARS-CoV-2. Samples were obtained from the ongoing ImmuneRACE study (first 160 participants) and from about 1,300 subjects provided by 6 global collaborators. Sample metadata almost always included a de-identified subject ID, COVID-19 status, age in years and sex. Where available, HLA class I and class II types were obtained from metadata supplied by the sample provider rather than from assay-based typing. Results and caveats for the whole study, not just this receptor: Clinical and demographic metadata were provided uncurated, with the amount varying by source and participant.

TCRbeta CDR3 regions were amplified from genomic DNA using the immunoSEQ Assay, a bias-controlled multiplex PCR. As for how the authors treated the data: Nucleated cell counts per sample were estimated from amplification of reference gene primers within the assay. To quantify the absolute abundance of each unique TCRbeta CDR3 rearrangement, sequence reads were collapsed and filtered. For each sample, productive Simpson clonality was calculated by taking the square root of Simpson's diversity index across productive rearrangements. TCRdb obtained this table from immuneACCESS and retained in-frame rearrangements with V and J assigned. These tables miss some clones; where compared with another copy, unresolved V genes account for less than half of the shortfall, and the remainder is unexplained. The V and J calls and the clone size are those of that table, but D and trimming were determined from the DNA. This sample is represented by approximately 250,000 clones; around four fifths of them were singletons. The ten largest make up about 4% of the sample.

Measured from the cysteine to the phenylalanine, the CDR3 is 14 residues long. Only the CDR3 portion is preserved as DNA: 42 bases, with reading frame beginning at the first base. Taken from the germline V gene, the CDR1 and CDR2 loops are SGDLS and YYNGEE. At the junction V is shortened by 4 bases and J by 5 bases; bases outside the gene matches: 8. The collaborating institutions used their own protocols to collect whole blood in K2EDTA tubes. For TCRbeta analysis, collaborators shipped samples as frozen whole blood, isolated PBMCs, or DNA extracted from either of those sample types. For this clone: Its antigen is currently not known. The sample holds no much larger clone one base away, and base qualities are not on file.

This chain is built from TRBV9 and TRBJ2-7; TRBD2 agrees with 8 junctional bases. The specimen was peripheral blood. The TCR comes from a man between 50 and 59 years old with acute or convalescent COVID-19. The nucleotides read TGTGCCAGCAGCTCCGGACTAGCTTCCCACGAGCAGTACTTC. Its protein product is CASSSGLASHEQYF. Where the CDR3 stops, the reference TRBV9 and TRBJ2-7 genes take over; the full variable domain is DSGVTQTPKHLITATGQRVTLRCSPRSGDLSVYWYQQSLDQGLQFLIQYYNGEERAKGNILERFSAQQFPDLHSELNLSSLELGDSALYFCASSSGLASHEQYFGPGTRLTVT.